The clone carrying this T cell receptor beta chain showed up just a few times. The antigen is unknown. This sample was included in a study of response to subunit inactivated influenza vaccine. Study observations and caveats: Only a handful of new T cells, the authors suggested, are recruited with each seasonal influenza vaccination.

From the RT-PCR reads, TCRdb called clonotypes with MiXCR, one entry per CDR3 protein. This sample carries about 780,000 distinct CDR3 sequences, less than 20% of them seen once, and the ten largest clones take approximately 11%. The TCR sequence derives from a man in his forties or fifties who received an inactivated influenza vaccine. The starting material was PBMCs from blood, obtained more than 4 days after vaccination.

The CDR3 nucleotides are TGTGCCAGCAGCTTAGAAGGGGGTCGGGCTTTCTTT. It encodes CASSLEGGRAFF. The chain links TRBV7-2 to TRBJ1-1, with D possibly matching TRBD1 (6 bases). Trimming removed 1 base from V and 11 bases from J, with 11 bases in between. The CDR3 is 12 residues long. Germline-derived CDR1 and CDR2 are SGHTA and FQGNSA. Full variable domain (outside the CDR3, taken from reference TRBV7-2 and TRBJ1-1): GAGVSQSPSNKVTEKGKDVELRCDPISGHTALYWYRQSLGQGLEFLIYFQGNSAPDKSGLPSDRFSAERTGGSVSTLTIQRTQQEDSAVYLCASSLEGGRAFFGQGTRLTVV.